The T cell receptor beta chain under discussion was sequenced for a study of Ad26.COV2.S vaccination and SARS-CoV-2 variants. Notes on the study in general: Substantial response breadth was reportedly seen for spike-specific CD8+ and CD4+ T cells after vaccination. Among vaccine recipients, spike-specific TCR breadth exceeded that of placebo recipients.

Germline V gives CDR1 MGHRA, CDR2 YSYEKL. Trimming removed 1 base at V and 6 bases at J, with 9 bases between. The CDR3 loop spans 14 amino acids. On this clone: Its antigen is undetermined.

TCRdb keeps only in-frame clones here, not all; method: immunoSEQ multiplex PCR. The sample carries under 150,000 clones, about nine tenths recorded once. The rearrangement uses TRBV4-1 and TRBJ2-2; weak D call: TRBD2 (6 bases). The receptor comes from a human donor who had recovered from COVID-19. The sequences come from peripheral blood, collected after recovery from COVID-19. In DNA form, the CDR3 reads TGCGCCAGCAGCCAAGGTTGGGGGGCCGGGGAGCTGTTTTTT. It encodes CASSQGWGAGELFF.